The 4 T cell receptor beta chains given below trace back to one sample, sequenced in a study of blood T cell repertoires in COVID-19. The table came from immunoSEQ multiplex PCR; TCRdb's copy has only in-frame clones and leaves some out. The data show 95,000 to 150,000 clones, around 77% seen once. Sequencing input: peripheral blood. Receptors originate from a man in his sixties with active or convalescent COVID-19.

This clone came up a few times. V gene TRBV7-2 combines with J gene TRBJ2-5; D is perhaps TRBD2 (5 bases). The ends were cut back, 4 bases at V and 1 base at J, with 13 bases in the middle. CDR1 is SGHTA and CDR2 is FQGNSA in the germline V gene. The CDR3 length is 15 residues. The CDR3 nucleotides read TGTGCCAGCAGCTCCTCCGGGGAGCGCCAAGAGACCCAGTACTTC. Its translation: CASSSSGERQETQYF.

The chain couples TRBV28 to TRBJ1-2, with TRBD1 identical over 7 bases. CDR3 length: 17 amino acids. J lost 0 bases, V lost 6 bases, and 13 bases had no gene match. Germline V gives CDR1 MDHEN, CDR2 SYDVKM. In nucleotides, the CDR3 is TGTGCCAGCAGCCCCACCCGGACAGGACGAGCTAACTATGGCTACACCTTC. This gives the protein CASSPTRTGRANYGYTF.

The chain couples TRBV20-1 to TRBJ2-1; possibly TRBD2 for D (5 bases). Deletions cut 3 bases from V and 9 bases from J, with 9 bases between. Germline V gene data show CDR1 as DFQATT and CDR2 as SNEGSKA (reference sequence). The CDR3 has 11 amino acids. The DNA for the CDR3 is TGCAGTGCTAGCGTCGGAGGTGAGCAGTTCTTC. Translating it yields CSASVGGEQFF.

V and J are TRBV7-2 and TRBJ2-7, with TRBD2 matching over 7 bases. This CDR3 has 15 amino acids. Germline CDR1 reads SGHTA; CDR2 reads FQGNSA. The trim removed 6 bases at V and 2 bases at J, leaving 10 bases unmatched. CDR3 protein: CASSVRGGPAYEQYF. The CDR3 DNA reads TGTGCCAGCAGTGTGAGGGGAGGGCCCGCCTACGAGCAGTACTTC.